The 2 T cell receptor beta chains listed next were all sequenced from one sample in a study of T cell responses to AZD1222 COVID-19 vaccine. The assay was immunoSEQ multiplex PCR, and TCRdb's table has in-frame clones only and misses some. The sample carries 150,000 to 200,000 clones, approximately 93% recorded once. Material: peripheral blood, obtained on day 0 of AZD1222 vaccination. Every receptor here comes from an adult in good health.

This rearrangement joins TRBV5-4 to TRBJ2-5; 7 bases map to TRBD2. The CDR3 spans 14 residues. V lost 2 bases, J lost 5 bases, and 6 bases stayed unmatched. Looked up from germline, CDR1 is SGHNT and CDR2 is YYREEE (reference sequence). DNA of the CDR3: TGTGCCAGCAGCTTTGGCGGGGGTTCGGAGACCCAGTACTTC. This gives the protein CASSFGGGSETQYF.

The chain couples TRBV10-1 to TRBJ2-1, with D tentatively TRBD2 (7 bases). V was clipped by 4 bases and J by 1 base, with 11 bases between them. The V gene's germline CDR1 is WNHNN and CDR2 SYGVQD (reference sequence). The CDR3 is 15 residues long. The CDR3 is CASSGGRGSYNEQFF. In DNA form, the CDR3 reads TGCGCCAGCAGTGGAGGGAGGGGGTCCTACAATGAGCAGTTCTTC.